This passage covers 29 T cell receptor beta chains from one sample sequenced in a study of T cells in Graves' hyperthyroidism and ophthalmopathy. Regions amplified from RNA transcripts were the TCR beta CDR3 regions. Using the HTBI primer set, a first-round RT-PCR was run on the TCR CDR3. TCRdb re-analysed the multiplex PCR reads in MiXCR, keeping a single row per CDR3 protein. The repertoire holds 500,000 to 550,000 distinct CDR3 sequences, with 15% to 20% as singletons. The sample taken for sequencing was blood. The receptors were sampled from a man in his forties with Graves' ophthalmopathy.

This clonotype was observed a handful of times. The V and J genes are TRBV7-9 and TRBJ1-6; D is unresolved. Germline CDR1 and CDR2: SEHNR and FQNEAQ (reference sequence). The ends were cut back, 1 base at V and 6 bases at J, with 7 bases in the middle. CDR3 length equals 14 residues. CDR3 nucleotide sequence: TGTGCCAGCAGCTTAGACGGTTTTAATTCACCCCTCCACTTT. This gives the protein CASSLDGFNSPLHF. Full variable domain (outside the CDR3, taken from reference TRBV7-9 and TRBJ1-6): DTGVSQNPRHKITKRGQNVTFRCDPISEHNRLYWYRQTLGQGPEFLTYFQNEAQLEKSRLLSDRFSAERPKGSFSTLEIQRTEQGDSAMYLCASSLDGFNSPLHFGNGTRLTVT.

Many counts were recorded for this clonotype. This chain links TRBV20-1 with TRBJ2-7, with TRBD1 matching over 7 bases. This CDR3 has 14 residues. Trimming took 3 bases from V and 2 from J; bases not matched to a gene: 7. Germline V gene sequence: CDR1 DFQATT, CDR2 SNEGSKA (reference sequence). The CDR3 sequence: CSASKGAGAYEQYF. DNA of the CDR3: TGCAGTGCTAGTAAGGGGGCAGGGGCCTACGAGCAGTACTTC.

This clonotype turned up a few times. The CDR3 spells CASSLLTARTDTQYF. The DNA for the CDR3 is TGCGCCAGCAGCCTCCTGACAGCCCGCACAGATACGCAGTATTTT. The chain recombines TRBV4-1 with TRBJ2-3; tentatively, D is TRBD1 (5 bases). Trimming took off 4 bases at V and 1 base at J, with 12 bases between the two ends. Germline V gives CDR1 MGHRA, CDR2 YSYEKL. This CDR3 contains 15 residues.

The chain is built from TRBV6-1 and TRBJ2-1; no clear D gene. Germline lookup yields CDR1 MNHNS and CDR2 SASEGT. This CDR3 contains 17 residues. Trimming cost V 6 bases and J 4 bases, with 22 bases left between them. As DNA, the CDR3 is TGTGCCAGCAGGACCGGGCCTTCTCCCCTCTTATACAATGAGCAGTTCTTC. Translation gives CASRTGPSPLLYNEQFF.

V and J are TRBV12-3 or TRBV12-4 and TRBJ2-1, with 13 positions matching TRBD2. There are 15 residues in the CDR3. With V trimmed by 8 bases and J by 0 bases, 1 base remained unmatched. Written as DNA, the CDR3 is TGTGCCAGCCGACTAGCGGGGGGCTCCTACAATGAGCAGTTCTTC. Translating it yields CASRLAGGSYNEQFF.

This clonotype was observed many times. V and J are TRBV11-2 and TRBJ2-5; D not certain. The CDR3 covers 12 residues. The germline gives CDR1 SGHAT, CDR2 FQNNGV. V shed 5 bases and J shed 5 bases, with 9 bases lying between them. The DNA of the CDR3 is TGTGCCAGCAGCCCCCCGGAGGAGACCCAGTACTTC. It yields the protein CASSPPEETQYF. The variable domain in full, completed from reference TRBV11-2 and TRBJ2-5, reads EAGVAQSPRYKIIEKRQSVAFWCNPISGHATLYWYQQILGQGPKLLIQFQNNGVVDDSQLPKDRFSAERLKGVDSTLKIQPAKLEDSAVYLCASSPPEETQYFGPGTRLLVL.

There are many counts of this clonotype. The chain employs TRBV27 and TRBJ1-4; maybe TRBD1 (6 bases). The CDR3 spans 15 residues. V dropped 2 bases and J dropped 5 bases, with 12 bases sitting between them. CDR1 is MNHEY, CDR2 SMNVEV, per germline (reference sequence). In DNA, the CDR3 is TGTGCCAGCAGTTTAGTGAGAGGGGGGAATGAAAAACTGTTTTTT. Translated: CASSLVRGGNEKLFF.

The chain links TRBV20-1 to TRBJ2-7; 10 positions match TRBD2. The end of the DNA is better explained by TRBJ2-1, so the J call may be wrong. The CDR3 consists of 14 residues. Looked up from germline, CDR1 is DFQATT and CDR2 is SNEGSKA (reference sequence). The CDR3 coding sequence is TGCAGTGCTAGCCCAAGCGGGGGGGCTTACGAGCAGTTCTTC. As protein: CSASPSGGAYEQFF.

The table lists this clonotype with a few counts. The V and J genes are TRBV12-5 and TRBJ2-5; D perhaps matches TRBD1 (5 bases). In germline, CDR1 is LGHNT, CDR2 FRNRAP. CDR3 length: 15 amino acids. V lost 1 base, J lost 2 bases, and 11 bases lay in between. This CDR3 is CASGLGGHGQETQYF. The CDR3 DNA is TGTGCTAGTGGTTTGGGCGGACATGGGCAAGAGACCCAGTACTTC.

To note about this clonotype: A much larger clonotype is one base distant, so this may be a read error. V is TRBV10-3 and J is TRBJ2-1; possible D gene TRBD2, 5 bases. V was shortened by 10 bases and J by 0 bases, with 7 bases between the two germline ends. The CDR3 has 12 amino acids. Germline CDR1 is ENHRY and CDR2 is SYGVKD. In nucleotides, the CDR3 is TGTGCCAGTGAGGGCTCCTACAATGAGCAGTTCTTC. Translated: CASEGSYNEQFF.

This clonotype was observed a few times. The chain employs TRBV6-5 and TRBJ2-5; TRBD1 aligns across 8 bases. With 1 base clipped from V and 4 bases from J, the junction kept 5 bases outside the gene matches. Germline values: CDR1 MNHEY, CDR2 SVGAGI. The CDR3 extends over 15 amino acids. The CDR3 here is CASSYYGQGSETQYF. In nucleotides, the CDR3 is TGTGCCAGCAGTTACTATGGACAGGGTTCAGAGACCCAGTACTTC.

The CDR3 spells CASSYQLTSGGTGELFF. The DNA of the CDR3 is TGTGCCAGCAGTTACCAGCTGACTAGCGGGGGAACCGGGGAGCTGTTTTTT. The chain carries TRBV6-9 and TRBJ2-2; 12 positions agree with TRBD2. This CDR3 contains 17 residues. Germline loops: CDR1 MNHGY, CDR2 SVAAGI. V lost 3 bases to trimming and J lost 5 bases; unmatched junction nucleotides: 7.

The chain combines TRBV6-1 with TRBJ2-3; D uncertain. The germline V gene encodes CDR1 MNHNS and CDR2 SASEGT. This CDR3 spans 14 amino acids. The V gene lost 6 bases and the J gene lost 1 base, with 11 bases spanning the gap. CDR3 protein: CASRFNPRTDTQYF. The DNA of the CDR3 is TGTGCCAGCAGATTTAATCCACGCACAGATACGCAGTATTTT.

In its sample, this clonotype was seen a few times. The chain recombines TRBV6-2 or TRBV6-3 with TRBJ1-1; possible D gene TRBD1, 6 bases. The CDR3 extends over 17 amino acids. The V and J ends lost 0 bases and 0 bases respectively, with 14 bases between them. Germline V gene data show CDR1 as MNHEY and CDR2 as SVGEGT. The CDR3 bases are TGTGCCAGCAGTTACTCGACAGGAAAATTACTGAACACTGAAGCTTTCTTT. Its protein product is CASSYSTGKLLNTEAFF.

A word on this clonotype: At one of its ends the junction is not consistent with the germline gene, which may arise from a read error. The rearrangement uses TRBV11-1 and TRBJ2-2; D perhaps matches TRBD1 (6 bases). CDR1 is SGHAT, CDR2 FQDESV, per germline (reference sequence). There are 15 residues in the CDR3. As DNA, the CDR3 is TGTGTCAGCAGCCCCGACAGGACGAACACCGGGGAGCTGTTTTTT. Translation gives CVSSPDRTNTGELFF.

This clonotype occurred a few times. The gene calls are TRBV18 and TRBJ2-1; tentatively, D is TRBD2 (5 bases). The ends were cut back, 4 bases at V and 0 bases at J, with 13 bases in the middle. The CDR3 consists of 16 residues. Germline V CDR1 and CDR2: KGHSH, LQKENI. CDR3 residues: CASSLNSASSYNEQFF. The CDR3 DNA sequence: TGTGCCAGCTCACTCAATAGCGCCAGCTCCTACAATGAGCAGTTCTTC.

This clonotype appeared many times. The CDR3 DNA reads TGCGCCAGCAGCTTGGAGGGGCGGAGCGGAACAGATACGCAGTATTTT. This sequence encodes CASSLEGRSGTDTQYF. J is TRBJ2-3 and V is TRBV5-1; either TRBD1 or TRBD2 may fit D (5 bases each). CDR1 is SGHRS, CDR2 YFSETQ, per germline. The CDR3 runs to 16 residues. The ends were cut back, 0 bases at V and 3 bases at J, with 14 bases in the middle.

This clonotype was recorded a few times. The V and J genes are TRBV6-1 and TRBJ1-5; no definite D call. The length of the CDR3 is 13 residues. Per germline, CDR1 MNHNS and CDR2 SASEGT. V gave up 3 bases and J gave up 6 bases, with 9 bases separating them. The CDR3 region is CASSDGQSQPQHF. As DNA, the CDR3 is TGTGCCAGCAGTGACGGTCAGAGTCAGCCCCAGCATTTT.

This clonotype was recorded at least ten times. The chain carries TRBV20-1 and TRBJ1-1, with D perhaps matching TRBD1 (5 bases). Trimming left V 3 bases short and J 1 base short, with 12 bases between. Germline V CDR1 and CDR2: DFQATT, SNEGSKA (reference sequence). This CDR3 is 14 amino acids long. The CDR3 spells CSASRVAQNTEAFF. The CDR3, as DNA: TGCAGTGCTAGCAGGGTTGCCCAGAACACTGAAGCTTTCTTT.

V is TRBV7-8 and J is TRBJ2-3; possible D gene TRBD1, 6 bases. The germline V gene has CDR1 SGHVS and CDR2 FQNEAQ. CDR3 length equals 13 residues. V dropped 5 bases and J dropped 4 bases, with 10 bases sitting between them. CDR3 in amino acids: CASSRRQADTQYF. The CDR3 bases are TGTGCCAGCAGCCGTCGACAGGCAGATACGCAGTATTTT.

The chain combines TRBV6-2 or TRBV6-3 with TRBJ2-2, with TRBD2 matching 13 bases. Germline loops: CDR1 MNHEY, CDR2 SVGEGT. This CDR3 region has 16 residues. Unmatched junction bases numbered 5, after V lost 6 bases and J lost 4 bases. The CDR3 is CASSRGLAGLTGELFF. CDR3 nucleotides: TGTGCCAGCAGCCGGGGACTAGCGGGACTCACCGGGGAGCTGTTTTTT.

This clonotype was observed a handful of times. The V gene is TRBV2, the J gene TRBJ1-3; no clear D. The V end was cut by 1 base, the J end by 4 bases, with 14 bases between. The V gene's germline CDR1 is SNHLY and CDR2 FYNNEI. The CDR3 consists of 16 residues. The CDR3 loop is CASSEERPGMGNTIYF. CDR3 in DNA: TGTGCCAGCAGTGAAGAACGGCCCGGTATGGGAAACACCATATATTTT.

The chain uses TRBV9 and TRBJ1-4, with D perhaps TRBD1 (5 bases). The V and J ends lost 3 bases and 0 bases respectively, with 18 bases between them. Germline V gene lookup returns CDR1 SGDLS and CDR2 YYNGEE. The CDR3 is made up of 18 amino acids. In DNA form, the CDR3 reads TGTGCCAGCAGCGCAGAGCCGGGACCCGAGGCAACTAATGAAAAACTGTTTTTT. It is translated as CASSAEPGPEATNEKLFF.

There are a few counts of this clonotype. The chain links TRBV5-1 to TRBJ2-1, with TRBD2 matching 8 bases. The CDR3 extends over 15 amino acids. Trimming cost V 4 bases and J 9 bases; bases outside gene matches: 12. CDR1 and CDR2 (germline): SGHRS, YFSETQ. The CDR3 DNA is TGCGCCAGCAGCCCGGGAGCGGGGGAAAACAGTGAGCAGTTCTTC. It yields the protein CASSPGAGENSEQFF.

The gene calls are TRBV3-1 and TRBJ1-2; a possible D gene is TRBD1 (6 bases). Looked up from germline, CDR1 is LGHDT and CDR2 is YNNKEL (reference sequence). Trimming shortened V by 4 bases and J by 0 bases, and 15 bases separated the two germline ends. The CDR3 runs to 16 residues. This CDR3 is CASSPPRGGSNYGYTF. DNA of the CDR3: TGTGCCAGCAGCCCCCCCCGAGGGGGGTCTAACTATGGCTACACCTTC.

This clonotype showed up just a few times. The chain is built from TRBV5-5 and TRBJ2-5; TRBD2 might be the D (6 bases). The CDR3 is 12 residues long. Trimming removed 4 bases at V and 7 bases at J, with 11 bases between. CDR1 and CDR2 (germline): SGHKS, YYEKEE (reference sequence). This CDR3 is CASSQQEGTQYF. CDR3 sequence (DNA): TGTGCCAGCAGCCAGCAGGAGGGGACCCAGTACTTC.

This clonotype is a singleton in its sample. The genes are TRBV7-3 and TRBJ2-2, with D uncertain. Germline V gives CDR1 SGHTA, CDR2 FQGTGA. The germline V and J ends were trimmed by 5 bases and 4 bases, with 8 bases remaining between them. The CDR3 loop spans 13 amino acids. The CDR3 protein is CASSPFVTGELFF. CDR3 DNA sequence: TGTGCCAGCAGCCCCTTTGTCACCGGGGAGCTGTTTTTT.

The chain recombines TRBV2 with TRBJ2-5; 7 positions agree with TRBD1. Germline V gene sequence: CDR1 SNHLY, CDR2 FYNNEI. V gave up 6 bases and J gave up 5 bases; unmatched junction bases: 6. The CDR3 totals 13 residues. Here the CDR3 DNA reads TGTGCCAGCAGCGCTGACAGGGTGGAGACCCAGTACTTC. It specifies CASSADRVETQYF.

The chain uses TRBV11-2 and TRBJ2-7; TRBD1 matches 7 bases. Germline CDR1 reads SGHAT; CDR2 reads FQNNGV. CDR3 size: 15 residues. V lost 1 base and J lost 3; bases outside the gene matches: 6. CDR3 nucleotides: TGTGCCAGCAGCTTAGGACAGGGCCAGTTCTACGAGCAGTACTTC. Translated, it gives CASSLGQGQFYEQYF.